Sequencing of this TCR beta chain was carried out in a study of T cell repertoires in cytomegalovirus infection. This clonotype appeared a few times. What it recognizes is unknown. One entry per CDR3 protein results from TCRdb running MiXCR on the reads. The table records tens of thousands of distinct CDR3 sequences, about a fifth of them present only once. CDR3 length: 13 amino acids. Germline-derived CDR1 and CDR2 are DFQATT and SNEGSKA (reference sequence). V trimming: 0 bases; J trimming: 5 bases; junction bases outside the gene matches: 1. The sample here was CD8+ T cells from cultured PBMCs, taken from culture after CMV antigen stimulation. This receptor was obtained from a human donor in good health (CMV status not recorded). Some clones in this sample may be carry-over from other donors' samples. The gene calls are TRBV20-1 and TRBJ1-5; TRBD1 agrees at 7 bases. The CDR3 loop is CSARDRGYQPQHF. CDR3 bases: TGCAGTGCTAGAGACAGGGGGTATCAGCCCCAGCATTTT.